These 11 T cell receptor beta chains share one sample of origin, sequenced in a study of beta chain features in type 1 diabetes. Reverse transcription of all isolated RNA meant that expressed TCRB transcripts were sequenced. Data came from immunoSEQ multiplex PCR; TCRdb stores just in-frame clones and leaves some out. The data contain more than 300,000 clones, 7% to 9% of them singletons. Sequenced: central memory CD4+ T cells from blood. These receptor sequences come from a woman aged 18-35 years in good health.

The rearrangement joins TRBV28 to TRBJ1-3, with 7 nucleotides matching TRBD1. Trimming cost V 9 bases and J 6 bases; bases outside gene matches: 5. Germline assignment: CDR1 MDHEN and CDR2 SYDVKM. The CDR3 is 12 amino acids. The CDR3 nucleotides are TGTGCCAGTCGACAGGGAGAAAACACCATATATTTT. The encoded protein is CASRQGENTIYF.

Ten or more counts support this clone. The chain has TRBV28 and TRBJ2-5; D is uncertain. Trimming shortened V by 6 bases and J by 2 bases, and 7 bases separated the two germline ends. Looked up from germline, CDR1 is MDHEN and CDR2 is SYDVKM. The CDR3 loop spans 12 amino acids. For the CDR3, the DNA is TGTGCCAGCAGGTACGCTCAAGAGACCCAGTACTTC. Translation: CASRYAQETQYF.

The chain employs TRBV19 and TRBJ2-3, with 7 bases that match TRBD2. This CDR3 spans 13 amino acids. V shed 8 bases and J 5 bases; nucleotides not matched to a gene: 7. In germline, CDR1 is LNHDA, CDR2 SQIVND (reference sequence). The CDR3 DNA follows: TGTGCCAGTCGGGGGGTTGGTCTAGATACGCAGTATTTT. It yields the protein CASRGVGLDTQYF.

This clone was detected a few times. The chain recombines TRBV7-8 with TRBJ1-4; D gene uncertain. The CDR3 runs 15 residues. Trimming stripped 5 bases from V and 0 bases from J, with 10 bases between. Per the germline V gene, CDR1 is SGHVS and CDR2 is FQNEAQ. CDR3 residues: CASSGYKSTNEKLFF. The CDR3 DNA is TGTGCCAGCAGCGGATACAAGTCAACTAATGAAAAACTGTTTTTT.

V usage is TRBV7-2 and J usage is TRBJ2-7; TRBD1 matches at 12 bases. Unmatched junction bases numbered 9, after V lost 5 bases and J lost 10 bases. Germline CDR1 is SGHTA and CDR2 is FQGNSA. The CDR3 runs 14 residues. CDR3 in amino acids: CASSKPGQGAPQYF. The CDR3 region has the DNA TGTGCCAGCAGCAAACCGGGACAGGGGGCTCCCCAGTACTTC. Full variable domain (remainder filled in from reference TRBV7-2 and TRBJ2-7): GAGVSQSPSNKVTEKGKDVELRCDPISGHTALYWYRQSLGQGLEFLIYFQGNSAPDKSGLPSDRFSAERTGGSVSTLTIQRTQQEDSAVYLCASSKPGQGAPQYFGPGTRLTVT.

The chain uses TRBV11-2 and TRBJ1-1; perhaps TRBD1 as D (6 bases). The germline CDR1 and CDR2 sequences are SGHAT and FQNNGV. The V end was cut by 2 bases, the J end by 2 bases, with 18 bases between. This CDR3 spans 17 amino acids. Here the CDR3 reads CASSLLGTSIKNTEAFF. In DNA, the CDR3 is TGTGCCAGCAGCTTATTGGGGACAAGCATTAAAAACACTGAAGCTTTCTTT.

J is TRBJ1-5 and V is TRBV5-1; 7 nucleotides agree with TRBD1. With 2 bases clipped from V and 7 bases from J, the junction kept 6 bases outside the gene matches. Germline CDR1 and CDR2: SGHRS and YFSETQ. The CDR3 has 14 residues. The CDR3: CASSFTGEGQPQHF. The CDR3 nucleotides are TGCGCCAGCAGCTTCACAGGGGAAGGCCAGCCCCAGCATTTT.

This clone occurred many times. This chain uses TRBV28 with TRBJ1-1; TRBD1 aligns across 9 bases. The trim removed 5 bases at V and 9 bases at J, leaving 13 bases unmatched. There are 15 residues in the CDR3. Per the germline V gene, CDR1 is MDHEN and CDR2 is SYDVKM. Written as DNA, the CDR3 is TGTGCCAGCAGTCCGCAACAGGGGGCGGTAGGGAAAGCTTTCTTT. It translates to CASSPQQGAVGKAFF.

This clone came up many times. The rearrangement uses TRBV10-3 and TRBJ1-1; D may be TRBD1 (5 bases). Trimming took off 6 bases at V and 1 base at J, with 9 bases between the two ends. Germline V lookup: CDR1 ENHRY, CDR2 SYGVKD. This CDR3 is built from 13 residues. The CDR3 DNA reads as TGTGCCATCAGCGGGACGGGGAACACTGAAGCTTTCTTT. Translated: CAISGTGNTEAFF.

This clone turned up a few times. This sequence joins TRBV4-2 and TRBJ2-7; D is unclear. Germline CDR1 and CDR2: LGHNA and YNFKEQ. The CDR3 runs to 13 residues. Trimming pared 0 bases from V and 5 bases from J, leaving 8 bases between. CDR3 bases: TGTGCCAGCAGCCAAGATATACGGGACGAGCAGTACTTC. This sequence encodes CASSQDIRDEQYF.

This sequence joins TRBV7-6 and TRBJ2-7; 13 bases map to TRBD2. Germline assignment: CDR1 SGHVS and CDR2 FNYEAQ. The CDR3 extends over 16 amino acids. J was trimmed by 6 bases and V by 2 bases; bases with no gene match: 7. CDR3 loop: CASSLRGGLAGSEQYF. The CDR3 DNA reads TGTGCCAGCAGCTTACGCGGGGGACTAGCGGGATCCGAGCAGTACTTC.